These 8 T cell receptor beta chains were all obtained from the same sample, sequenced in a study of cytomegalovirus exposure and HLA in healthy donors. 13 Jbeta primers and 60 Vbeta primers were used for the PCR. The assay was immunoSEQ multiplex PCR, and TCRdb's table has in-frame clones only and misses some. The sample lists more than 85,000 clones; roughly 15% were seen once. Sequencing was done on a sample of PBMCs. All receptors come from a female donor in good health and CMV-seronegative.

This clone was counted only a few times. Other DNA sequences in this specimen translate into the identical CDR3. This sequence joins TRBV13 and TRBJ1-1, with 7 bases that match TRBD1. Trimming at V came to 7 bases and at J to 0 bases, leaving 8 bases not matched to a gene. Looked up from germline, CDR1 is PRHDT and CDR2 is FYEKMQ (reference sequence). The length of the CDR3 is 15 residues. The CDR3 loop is CASTDRDSMNTEAFF. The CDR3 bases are TGTGCCAGCACCGACAGGGACAGTATGAACACTGAAGCTTTCTTT.

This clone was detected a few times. The CDR3 DNA is TGTGCCATCAGTGAGTCGAAACAGATCAATCAGCCCCAGCATTTT. Translated: CAISESKQINQPQHF. This chain joins TRBV10-3 and TRBJ1-5, with no clear D. There are 15 residues in the CDR3. The V gene lost 0 bases and the J gene lost 3 bases, with 9 bases spanning the gap. Germline V gene lookup returns CDR1 ENHRY and CDR2 SYGVKD.

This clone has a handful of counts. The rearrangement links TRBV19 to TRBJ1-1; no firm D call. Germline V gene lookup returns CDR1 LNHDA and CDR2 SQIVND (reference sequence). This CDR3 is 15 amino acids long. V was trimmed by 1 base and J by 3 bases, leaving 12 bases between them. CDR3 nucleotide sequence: TGTGCCAGTAGTATAGGCGGTGTCTCCTACACTGAAGCTTTCTTT. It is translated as CASSIGGVSYTEAFF.

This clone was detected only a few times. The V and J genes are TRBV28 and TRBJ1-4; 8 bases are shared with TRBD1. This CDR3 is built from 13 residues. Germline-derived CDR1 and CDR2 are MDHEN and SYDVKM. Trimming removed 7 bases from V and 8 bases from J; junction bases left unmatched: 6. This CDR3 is CASKDRANEKLFF. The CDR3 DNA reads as TGTGCCAGCAAGGACAGGGCGAACGAAAAACTGTTTTTT.

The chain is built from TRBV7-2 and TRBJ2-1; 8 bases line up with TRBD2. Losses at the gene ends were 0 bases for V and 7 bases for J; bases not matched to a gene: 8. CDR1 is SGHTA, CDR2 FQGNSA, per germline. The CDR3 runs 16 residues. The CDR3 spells CASSLAPGGGLNEQFF. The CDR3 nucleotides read TGTGCCAGCAGCTTAGCACCGGGAGGGGGGTTAAATGAGCAGTTCTTC. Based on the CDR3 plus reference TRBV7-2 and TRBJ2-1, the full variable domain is GAGVSQSPSNKVTEKGKDVELRCDPISGHTALYWYRQSLGQGLEFLIYFQGNSAPDKSGLPSDRFSAERTGGSVSTLTIQRTQQEDSAVYLCASSLAPGGGLNEQFFGPGTRLTVL.

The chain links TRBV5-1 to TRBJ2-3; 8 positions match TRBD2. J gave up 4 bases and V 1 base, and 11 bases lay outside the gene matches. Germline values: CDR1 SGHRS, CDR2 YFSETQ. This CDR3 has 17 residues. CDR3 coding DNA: TGCGCCAGCAGCTTGTATCCTGGGGGTAGCGGGGCAGATACGCAGTATTTT. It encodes CASSLYPGGSGADTQYF.

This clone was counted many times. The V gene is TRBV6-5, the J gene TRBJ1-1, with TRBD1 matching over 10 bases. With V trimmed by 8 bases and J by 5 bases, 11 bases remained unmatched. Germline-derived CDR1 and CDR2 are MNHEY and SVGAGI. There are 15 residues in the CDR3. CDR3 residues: CASRWAGQGETEAFF. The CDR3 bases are TGTGCCAGCCGGTGGGCCGGACAGGGGGAGACTGAAGCTTTCTTT.

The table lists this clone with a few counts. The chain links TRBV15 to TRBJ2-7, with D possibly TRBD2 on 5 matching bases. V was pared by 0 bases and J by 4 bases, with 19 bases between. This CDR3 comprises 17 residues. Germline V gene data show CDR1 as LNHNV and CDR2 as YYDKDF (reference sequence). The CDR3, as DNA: TGTGCCACCAGCAGAGATAACGTGGAGGAACCGAGGTACGAGCAGTACTTC. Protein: CATSRDNVEEPRYEQYF.